Presented here are 27 T cell receptor beta chains from one specimen sequenced in a study of T-cell reconstitution after alpha-beta-depleted transplantation in children. Preparation of the TCRbeta library used unique molecular identifiers. TCRdb re-analysed the PCR reads in MiXCR, keeping a single row per CDR3 protein. The sample yields about a million distinct CDR3 sequences, about 26% seen once. The source was PBMCs, mostly from graft donor cells, collected 360 days after TCRalphabeta/CD19-depleted stem cell transplant. The receptor set was obtained from a boy in the first two years of life who had a stem cell transplant for SCID, so the T cells may come from the graft donor.

This chain links TRBV2 with TRBJ2-2; D perhaps matches TRBD1 (5 bases). The CDR3 runs to 14 residues. Trimming took off 10 bases at V and 4 bases at J, with 16 bases between the two ends. Germline V gives CDR1 SNHLY, CDR2 FYNNEI. The CDR3 sequence: CAIPGRDVTGELFF. The CDR3 DNA sequence: TGTGCCATCCCGGGCAGGGATGTCACCGGGGAGCTGTTTTTT.

The rearrangement links TRBV10-3 to TRBJ1-1, with a possible D match to TRBD1 (5 bases). Germline-derived CDR1 and CDR2 are ENHRY and SYGVKD. The CDR3 runs 15 residues. V lost 6 bases and J 1 base, leaving 15 bases between the germline ends. The CDR3 DNA reads TGTGCCATCAGCCCACGGGGGTGGGGGAACACTGAAGCTTTCTTT. This encodes CAISPRGWGNTEAFF.

The gene calls are TRBV6-1 and TRBJ1-2; maybe TRBD1 (5 bases). The germline gives CDR1 MNHNS, CDR2 SASEGT. The length of the CDR3 is 15 residues. The germline V and J ends were trimmed by 6 bases and 4 bases, with 18 bases remaining between them. CDR3 in amino acids: CASSRGRPRSYGYTF. The CDR3, as DNA: TGTGCCAGCAGCCGGGGACGCCCAAGGAGCTATGGCTACACCTTC.

The chain combines TRBV5-1 with TRBJ1-4; no clear D gene. CDR1 and CDR2 from the germline V gene are SGHRS and YFSETQ. The length of the CDR3 is 11 residues. Trimming stripped 3 bases from V and 7 bases from J, with 4 bases between. The CDR3 DNA reads as TGCGCCAGCAGCTATGGTGAAAAACTGTTTTTT. Its translation is CASSYGEKLFF.

This clonotype came up a few times. This chain connects TRBV4-1 to TRBJ2-7; D may be TRBD1 (5 bases). This CDR3 contains 15 residues. Trimming left V 0 bases short and J 3 bases short, with 12 bases between. Germline V gene sequence: CDR1 MGHRA, CDR2 YSYEKL. The CDR3 protein is CASSQDSLDIYEQYF. DNA for the CDR3: TGCGCCAGCAGCCAAGATTCCCTGGACATCTACGAGCAGTACTTC.

This clonotype was detected a few times. The chain employs TRBV20-1 and TRBJ2-7; 11 nucleotides line up with TRBD1. The CDR3 is made up of 13 amino acids. J lost 7 bases, V lost 4 bases, and 6 bases had no gene match. Germline V gene sequence: CDR1 DFQATT, CDR2 SNEGSKA (reference sequence). CDR3 DNA: TGCAGTGCTATGGACAGGGGGCAGGGGGAGCAGTACTTC. Translated, it gives CSAMDRGQGEQYF.

This clonotype has a handful of counts. The gene calls are TRBV6-2 or TRBV6-3 and TRBJ1-1; D is uncertain. Germline V gene data show CDR1 as MNHEY and CDR2 as SVGEGT. The CDR3 consists of 13 residues. Trimming took off 6 bases at V and 1 base at J, with 9 bases between the two ends. CDR3 bases: TGTGCCAGCAGAACCGACGGGAACACTGAAGCTTTCTTT. Its translation is CASRTDGNTEAFF.

This clonotype was seen repeatedly, ten times or more. J is TRBJ2-5 and V is TRBV6-2 or TRBV6-3, with no clear D. V dropped 2 bases and J dropped 2 bases, with 15 bases sitting between them. CDR1 is MNHEY and CDR2 is SVGEGT in the germline V gene. The CDR3 has 16 amino acids. The CDR3 region is CASSYLSARPQETQYF. In DNA, the CDR3 is TGTGCCAGCAGTTACCTCTCGGCTAGACCTCAAGAGACCCAGTACTTC.

This clonotype was found a few times. The chain has TRBV27 and TRBJ2-7; D perhaps matches TRBD1 (5 bases). The CDR3 has 15 residues. Germline CDR1 MNHEY, CDR2 SMNVEV (reference sequence). The V and J ends lost 2 bases and 2 bases respectively, with 13 bases between them. CDR3 loop: CASSLRQHITYEQYF. The CDR3 DNA reads as TGTGCCAGCAGTTTAAGACAGCACATAACCTACGAGCAGTACTTC.

At least ten counts were recorded for this clonotype. The chain combines TRBV5-1 with TRBJ2-7; 9 bases map to TRBD1. Germline V gives CDR1 SGHRS, CDR2 YFSETQ. The CDR3 extends over 14 amino acids. The junction had 5 bases not matched to a gene; V was cut back by 4 bases and J by 3 bases. Here the CDR3 DNA reads TGCGCCAGCAGCCCGGGACAGGGTTTCTACGAGCAGTACTTC. It translates to CASSPGQGFYEQYF.

This clonotype showed up many times. This sequence joins TRBV10-3 and TRBJ2-1; D perhaps matches TRBD1 (7 bases). Germline-derived CDR1 and CDR2 are ENHRY and SYGVKD. Trimming left V 2 bases short and J 8 bases short, with 16 bases between. The CDR3 length is 15 residues. The CDR3 sequence: CAISEPGGNVDEQFF. CDR3 nucleotides: TGTGCCATCAGTGAGCCAGGGGGGAACGTCGATGAGCAGTTCTTC.

The chain is built from TRBV6-4 and TRBJ2-3; D is possibly TRBD2 (5 bases). Looked up from germline, CDR1 is MRHNA and CDR2 is SNTAGT. V dropped 6 bases and J dropped 5 bases, with 12 bases sitting between them. The CDR3 is 13 residues long. CDR3 nucleotides: TGTGCCAGCAGCGAGCAAGGAGGAGATACGCAGTATTTT. Translation: CASSEQGGDTQYF.

The CDR3 DNA is TGTGCCAGCAGCGTAGGGGGCTCAAGGGTAGAGACCCAGTACTTC. This gives the protein CASSVGGSRVETQYF. The chain employs TRBV9 and TRBJ2-5, with TRBD1 as a possible D gene (5 bases). The ends were cut back, 0 bases at V and 4 bases at J, with 13 bases in the middle. The length of the CDR3 is 15 residues. Germline V gene sequence: CDR1 SGDLS, CDR2 YYNGEE.

This clonotype has a handful of counts. The V call is TRBV9, the J call TRBJ2-4; 7 bases map to TRBD1. The CDR3 is 18 residues long. V gave up 0 bases and J gave up 1 base; unmatched junction bases: 10. From germline, CDR1 is SGDLS and CDR2 YYNGEE. Here the CDR3 reads CASSVDPTGTSAKNIQYF. DNA of the CDR3: TGTGCCAGCAGCGTAGACCCGACAGGGACCTCGGCCAAAAACATTCAGTACTTC.

This clonotype has more than one count but fewer than ten. The rearrangement uses TRBV25-1 and TRBJ2-3; TRBD2 agrees at 10 bases. CDR1 and CDR2 (germline): MGHDK, SYGVNS. V shed 7 bases and J 13 bases; nucleotides not matched to a gene: 11. The length of the CDR3 is 13 residues. This CDR3 reads CASKESGGASEYF. The DNA of the CDR3 is TGTGCCAGCAAGGAAAGCGGGGGGGCCTCCGAGTATTTT.

The chain recombines TRBV24-1 with TRBJ1-2; D is perhaps TRBD1 (5 bases). Germline V gene lookup returns CDR1 KGHDR and CDR2 SFDVKD. V lost 3 bases and J lost 6, with 16 bases in between. This CDR3 has 15 residues. CDR3 in amino acids: CATSDLTAGIHGYTF. Written as DNA, the CDR3 is TGTGCCACCAGTGATCTTACGGCAGGGATCCATGGCTACACCTTC.

The chain joins TRBV15 to TRBJ2-7, with 8 bases lining up with TRBD2. The CDR3 loop spans 13 amino acids. V lost 1 base, J lost 6 bases, and 2 bases stayed unmatched. The germline gives CDR1 LNHNV, CDR2 YYDKDF (reference sequence). The CDR3 nucleotides are TGTGCCACCAGCAGAGTTCGGGGGGGCGAGCAGTACTTC. This gives the protein CATSRVRGGEQYF.

This clonotype came up a few times. The rearrangement links TRBV6-6 to TRBJ2-7, with D uncertain. The length of the CDR3 is 13 residues. Trimming took 2 bases from V and 3 from J, leaving 8 bases between them. Germline V lookup: CDR1 MNHNY, CDR2 SVGAGI (reference sequence). The CDR3 DNA reads TGTGCCAGCAGTTACGGCCTCCTCTACGAGCAGTACTTC. This codes for CASSYGLLYEQYF.

This chain connects TRBV6-6 to TRBJ2-5, with D unresolved. Per germline, CDR1 MNHNY and CDR2 SVGAGI (reference sequence). CDR3 length equals 12 residues. Trimming took 1 base from V and 4 from J, leaving 4 bases between them. CDR3 in DNA: TGTGCCAGCAGTTACTATGGAGAGACCCAGTACTTC. The encoded protein is CASSYYGETQYF.

The genes are TRBV5-1 and TRBJ1-5, with D perhaps TRBD1 (5 bases). This CDR3 has 14 amino acids. CDR1 SGHRS and CDR2 YFSETQ come from the germline V gene. Between the trimmed V and J ends, which lost 7 bases and 5 bases, there was a span of 16 bases. The CDR3, as DNA: TGCGCCAGCGAGTTAGACAGAGCTTATCAGCCCCAGCATTTT. Translating it yields CASELDRAYQPQHF.

This clonotype was observed a single time. V usage is TRBV7-2 and J usage is TRBJ1-3; D is perhaps TRBD1 (5 bases). This CDR3 contains 14 residues. The germline V gene has CDR1 SGHTA and CDR2 FQGNSA. Trimming stripped 6 bases from V and 4 bases from J, with 13 bases between. The DNA of the CDR3 is TGTGCCAGCAGTCGGGGAGGGGCCGGAAACACCATATATTTT. This codes for CASSRGGAGNTIYF.

CDR3 sequence: CASSTENYGETQYF. The CDR3, as DNA: TGTGCCAGCAGTACAGAGAACTACGGAGAGACCCAGTACTTC. The chain joins TRBV12-3 or TRBV12-4 to TRBJ2-5; D is unclear. CDR3 length: 14 amino acids. V lost 5 bases and J lost 4, with 14 bases in between.

This clonotype was detected only a few times. J is TRBJ2-2 and V is TRBV7-7; D possibly matches TRBD1 or TRBD2 (6 bases each). Trimming removed 5 bases from V and 5 bases from J, with 18 bases in between. The CDR3 is made up of 16 amino acids. CDR1 is SSHAT, CDR2 FNYEAQ, per germline (reference sequence). The CDR3 DNA reads TGTGCCAGCAGCCCGATAAGGGGGGAATGGACCGGGGAGCTGTTTTTT. Its protein is CASSPIRGEWTGELFF.

In regard to this clonotype: Without the conserved terminal phenylalanine or tryptophan, this CDR3 likely stems from a read error. The rearrangement uses TRBV5-4 and TRBJ2-2; TRBD2 might be the D (6 bases). V gave up 4 bases and J gave up 7 bases, with 14 bases separating them. CDR1 and CDR2 from the germline V gene are SGHNT and YYREEE (reference sequence). This CDR3 has 14 residues. The chain's CDR3 is CASSPGGISGELFC. The CDR3 nucleotides are TGTGCCAGCAGCCCTGGGGGGATCAGCGGGGAGCTGTTTTGT.

This clonotype was recorded a few times. The chain is built from TRBV5-1 and TRBJ2-1; 9 bases are shared with TRBD2. CDR1 and CDR2 from the germline V gene are SGHRS and YFSETQ. After removal of 7 bases from V and 4 bases from J, the junction contained 6 bases not matched to a gene. There are 14 residues in the CDR3. CDR3 nucleotides: TGCGCCAGCGCTATAGCGGGGGAGTACAATGAGCAGTTCTTC. It specifies CASAIAGEYNEQFF.

The rearrangement links TRBV4-3 to TRBJ2-3; D is perhaps TRBD2 (5 bases). This CDR3 contains 16 residues. Germline loops: CDR1 LGHNA, CDR2 YSLEER. Deletions cut 0 bases from V and 1 base from J, with 11 bases between. CDR3 loop: CASSQEAVRGTDTQYF. The DNA for the CDR3 is TGCGCCAGCAGCCAAGAAGCGGTGCGGGGCACAGATACGCAGTATTTT.

This clonotype showed up just a few times. V and J are TRBV5-6 and TRBJ2-7; D not resolved. Germline lookup yields CDR1 SGHDT and CDR2 YYEEEE. The CDR3 totals 13 residues. V was trimmed by 0 bases and J by 3 bases, leaving 7 bases between them. The CDR3 here is CASSLAPVYEQYF. The CDR3 bases are TGTGCCAGCAGCTTGGCCCCCGTCTACGAGCAGTACTTC.